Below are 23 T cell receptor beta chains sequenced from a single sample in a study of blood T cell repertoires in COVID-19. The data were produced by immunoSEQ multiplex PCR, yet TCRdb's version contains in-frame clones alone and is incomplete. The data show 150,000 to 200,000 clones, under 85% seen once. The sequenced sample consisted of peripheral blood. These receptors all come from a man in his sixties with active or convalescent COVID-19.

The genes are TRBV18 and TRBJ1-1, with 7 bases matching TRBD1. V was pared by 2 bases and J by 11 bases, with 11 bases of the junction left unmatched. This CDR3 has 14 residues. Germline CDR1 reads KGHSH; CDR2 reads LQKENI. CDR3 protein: CASSPNPGGEGAFF. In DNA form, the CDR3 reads TGTGCCAGCTCACCAAATCCAGGGGGAGAAGGGGCTTTCTTT.

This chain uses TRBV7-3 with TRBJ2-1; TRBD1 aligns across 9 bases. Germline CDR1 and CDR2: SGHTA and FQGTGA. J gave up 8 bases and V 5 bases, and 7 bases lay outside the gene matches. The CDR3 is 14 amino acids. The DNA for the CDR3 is TGTGCCAGCAGCCCGGGGACAGGGATGGATGAGCAGTTCTTC. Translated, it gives CASSPGTGMDEQFF.

Here the CDR3 reads CASSAQSVNPSGNTIYF. CDR3 DNA sequence: TGTGCCAGCAGCGCCCAATCGGTGAACCCGTCCGGAAACACCATATATTTT. The chain is built from TRBV9 and TRBJ1-3; D call uncertain. The CDR3 sequence is 17 residues long. The V gene lost 3 bases and the J gene lost 4 bases, with 20 bases spanning the gap. The germline V gene encodes CDR1 SGDLS and CDR2 YYNGEE.

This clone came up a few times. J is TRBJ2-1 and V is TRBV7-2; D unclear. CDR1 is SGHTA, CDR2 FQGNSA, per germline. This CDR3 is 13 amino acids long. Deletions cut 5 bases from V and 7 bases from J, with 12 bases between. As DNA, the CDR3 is TGTGCCAGCAGCAGCACGAGCGAGAATGAGCAGTTCTTC. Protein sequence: CASSSTSENEQFF.

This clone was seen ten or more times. The CDR3 reads CATSAPAGNQPQHF. Written as DNA, the CDR3 is TGTGCCACCAGTGCACCCGCAGGCAATCAGCCCCAGCATTTT. The gene calls are TRBV24-1 and TRBJ1-5; D is ambiguous. This CDR3 is built from 14 residues. Germline V gene data show CDR1 as KGHDR and CDR2 as SFDVKD. V was shortened by 5 bases and J by 2 bases, with 9 bases between the two germline ends.

The CDR3 DNA follows: TGTGCCAGCAGCTTAGCTGCGGGAGGACTAACCGGGGAGCTGTTTTTT. Translation: CASSLAAGGLTGELFF. This chain uses TRBV11-2 with TRBJ2-2; TRBD2 aligns across 8 bases. The trim removed 1 base at V and 5 bases at J, leaving 6 bases unmatched. This CDR3 spans 16 amino acids. Germline V gene data show CDR1 as SGHAT and CDR2 as FQNNGV. Looking up the rest from reference TRBV11-2 and TRBJ2-2 gives the full variable domain: EAGVAQSPRYKIIEKRQSVAFWCNPISGHATLYWYQQILGQGPKLLIQFQNNGVVDDSQLPKDRFSAERLKGVDSTLKIQPAKLEDSAVYLCASSLAAGGLTGELFFGEGSRLTVL.

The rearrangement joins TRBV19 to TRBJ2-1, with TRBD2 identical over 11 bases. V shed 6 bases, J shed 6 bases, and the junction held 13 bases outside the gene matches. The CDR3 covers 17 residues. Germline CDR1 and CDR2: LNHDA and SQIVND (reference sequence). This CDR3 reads CASRGLSGRGSGNEQFF. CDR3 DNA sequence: TGTGCCAGTAGGGGCCTTAGCGGGAGGGGGTCTGGCAATGAGCAGTTCTTC. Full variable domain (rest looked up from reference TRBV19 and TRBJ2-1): DGGITQSPKYLFRKEGQNVTLSCEQNLNHDAMYWYRQDPGQGLRLIYYSQIVNDFQKGDIAEGYSVSREKKESFPLTVTSAQKNPTAFYLCASRGLSGRGSGNEQFFGPGTRLTVL.

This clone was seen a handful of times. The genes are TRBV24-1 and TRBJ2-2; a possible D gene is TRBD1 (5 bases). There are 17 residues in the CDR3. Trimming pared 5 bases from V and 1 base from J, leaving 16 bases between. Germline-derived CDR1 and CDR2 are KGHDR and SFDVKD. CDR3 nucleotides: TGTGCCACCAGTGCCCTAGGACGGACACAGAACACCGGGGAGCTGTTTTTT. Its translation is CATSALGRTQNTGELFF.

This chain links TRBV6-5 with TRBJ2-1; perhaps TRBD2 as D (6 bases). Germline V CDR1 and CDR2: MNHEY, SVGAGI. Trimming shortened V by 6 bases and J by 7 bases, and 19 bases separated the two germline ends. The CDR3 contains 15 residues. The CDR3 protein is CASRVESGLWNEQFF. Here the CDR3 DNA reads TGTGCCAGCAGAGTTGAGAGCGGGCTATGGAATGAGCAGTTCTTC.

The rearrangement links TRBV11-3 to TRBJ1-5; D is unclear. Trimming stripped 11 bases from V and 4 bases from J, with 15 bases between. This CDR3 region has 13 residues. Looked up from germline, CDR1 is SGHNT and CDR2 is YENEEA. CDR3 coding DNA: TGTGCCCCCCCCGGGGTAGGTAATCAGCCCCAGCATTTT. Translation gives CAPPGVGNQPQHF.

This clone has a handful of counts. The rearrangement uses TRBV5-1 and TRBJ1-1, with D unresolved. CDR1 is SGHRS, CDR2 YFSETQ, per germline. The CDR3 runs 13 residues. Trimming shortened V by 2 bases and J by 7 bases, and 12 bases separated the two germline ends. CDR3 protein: CASSLTGSSEAFF. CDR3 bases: TGCGCCAGCAGCTTAACCGGGTCTAGTGAAGCTTTCTTT.

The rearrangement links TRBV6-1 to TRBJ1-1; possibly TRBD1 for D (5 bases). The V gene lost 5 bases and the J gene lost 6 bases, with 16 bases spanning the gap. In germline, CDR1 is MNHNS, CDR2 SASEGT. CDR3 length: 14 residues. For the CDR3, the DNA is TGTGCCAGCAGTCGGGGTCAGGGAGGCGCTGAAGCTTTCTTT. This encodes CASSRGQGGAEAFF.

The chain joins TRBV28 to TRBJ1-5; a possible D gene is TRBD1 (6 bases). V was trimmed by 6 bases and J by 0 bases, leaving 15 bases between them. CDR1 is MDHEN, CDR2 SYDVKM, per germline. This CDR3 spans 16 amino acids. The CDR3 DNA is TGTGCCAGCAGCACAGGGTACGGACATAGCAATCAGCCCCAGCATTTT. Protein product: CASSTGYGHSNQPQHF.

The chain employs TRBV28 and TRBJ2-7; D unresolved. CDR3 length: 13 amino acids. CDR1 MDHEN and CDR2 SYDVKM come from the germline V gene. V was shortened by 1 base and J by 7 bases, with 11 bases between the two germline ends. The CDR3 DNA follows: TGTGCCAGCAGTTTATCAGGAACTGAAGAGCAGTACTTC. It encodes CASSLSGTEEQYF.

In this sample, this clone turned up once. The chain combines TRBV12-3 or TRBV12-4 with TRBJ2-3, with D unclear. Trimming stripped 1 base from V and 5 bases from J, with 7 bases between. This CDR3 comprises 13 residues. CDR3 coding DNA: TGTGCCAGCAGTTTAGTAGTAATAGATACGCAGTATTTT. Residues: CASSLVVIDTQYF.

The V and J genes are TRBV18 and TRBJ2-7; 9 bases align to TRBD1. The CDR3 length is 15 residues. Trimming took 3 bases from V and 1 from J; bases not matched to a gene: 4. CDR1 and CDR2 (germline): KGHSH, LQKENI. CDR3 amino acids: CASSPSGQGSYEQYF. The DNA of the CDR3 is TGTGCCAGCTCACCGTCGGGACAGGGTTCCTACGAGCAGTACTTC.

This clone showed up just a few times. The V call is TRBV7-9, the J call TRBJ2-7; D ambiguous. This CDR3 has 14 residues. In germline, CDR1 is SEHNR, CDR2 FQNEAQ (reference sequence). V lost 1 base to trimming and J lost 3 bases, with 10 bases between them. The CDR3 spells CASSLGAFLYEQYF. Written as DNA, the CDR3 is TGTGCCAGCAGCTTAGGGGCATTCCTCTACGAGCAGTACTTC. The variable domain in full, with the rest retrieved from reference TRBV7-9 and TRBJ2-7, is DTGVSQNPRHKITKRGQNVTFRCDPISEHNRLYWYRQTLGQGPEFLTYFQNEAQLEKSRLLSDRFSAERPKGSFSTLEIQRTEQGDSAMYLCASSLGAFLYEQYFGPGTRLTVT.

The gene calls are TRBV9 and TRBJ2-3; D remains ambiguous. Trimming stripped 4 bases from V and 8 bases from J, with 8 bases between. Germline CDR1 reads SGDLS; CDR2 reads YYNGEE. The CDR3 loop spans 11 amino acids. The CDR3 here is CASSPTLTQYF. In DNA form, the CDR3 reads TGTGCCAGCAGCCCTACGCTTACGCAGTATTTT.

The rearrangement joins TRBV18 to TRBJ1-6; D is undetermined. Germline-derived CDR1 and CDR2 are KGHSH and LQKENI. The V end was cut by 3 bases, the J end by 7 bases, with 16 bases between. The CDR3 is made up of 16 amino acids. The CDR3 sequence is CASSPVGGAVNSPLHF. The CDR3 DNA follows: TGTGCCAGCTCACCGGTAGGAGGAGCGGTCAATTCACCCCTCCACTTT.

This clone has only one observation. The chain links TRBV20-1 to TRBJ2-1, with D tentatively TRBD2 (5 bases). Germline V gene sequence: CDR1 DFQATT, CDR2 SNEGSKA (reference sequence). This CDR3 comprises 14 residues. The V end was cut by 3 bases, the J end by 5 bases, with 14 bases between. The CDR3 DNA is TGCAGTGCTAGTCCCGCGGGTTACCACAATGAGCAGTTCTTC. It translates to CSASPAGYHNEQFF.

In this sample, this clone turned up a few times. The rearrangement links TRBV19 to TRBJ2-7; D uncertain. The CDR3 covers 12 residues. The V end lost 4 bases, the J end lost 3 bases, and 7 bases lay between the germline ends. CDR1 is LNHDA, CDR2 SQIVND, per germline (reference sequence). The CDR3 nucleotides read TGTGCCAGTAGTAGGTACAGCTACGAGCAGTACTTC. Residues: CASSRYSYEQYF.

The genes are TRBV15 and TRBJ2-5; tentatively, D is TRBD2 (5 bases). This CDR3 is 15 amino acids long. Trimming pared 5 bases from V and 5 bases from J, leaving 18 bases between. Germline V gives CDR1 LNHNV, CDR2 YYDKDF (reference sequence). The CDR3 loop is CATSGKLSRRETQYF. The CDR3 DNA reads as TGTGCCACCAGCGGCAAACTCTCGCGGAGGGAGACCCAGTACTTC.

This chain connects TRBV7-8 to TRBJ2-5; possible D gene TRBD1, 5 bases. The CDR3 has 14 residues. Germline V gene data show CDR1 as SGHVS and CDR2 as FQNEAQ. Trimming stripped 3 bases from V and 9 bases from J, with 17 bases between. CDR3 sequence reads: CASSFGRAARAQYF. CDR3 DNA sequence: TGTGCCAGCAGCTTTGGCAGGGCCGCTCGGGCCCAGTACTTC.